A selection of T cell receptor beta chains follows, all from one sample in a study of OX40 agonist ivuxolimab in advanced cancers. Method: immunoSEQ multiplex PCR; TCRdb's copy keeps in-frame clones and lacks some. The profile shows approximately 65,000 clones, more than 85% of them singletons. The sample consisted of CD4+ or CD8+ T cells sorted from blood, taken in a trial of the OX40 agonist ivuxolimab. The receptors come from an adult with an advanced solid tumor such as melanoma, head and neck, liver or kidney cancer. Both conserved end residues are part of each CDR3.

TRBJ2-3	TRBV27	CASNRDGDTQYF
TRBJ2-5	TRBV7-9	CASSLGGPIQETQYF
TRBJ1-1	TRBV6-1	CASRGPTEAFF
TRBJ2-1	TRBV7-3	CASSLGPAGKYNEQFF
TRBJ2-7	TRBV6-1	CASSGPTGGKYF
TRBJ1-1	TRBV5-4	CASSSVSDRGTEAFF
TRBJ1-4	TRBV7-3	CASSPGRATNEKLFF
TRBJ2-5	TRBV6-5	CASSLTGTHQETQYF
TRBJ1-3	TRBV11-3	CASSPTGAGNTIYF
TRBJ1-3	TRBV28	CASTHVRNLWGGPGNTIYF
TRBJ1-2	TRBV18	CASSPPEGIPGGYTF
TRBJ2-1	TRBV5-1	CASSLDGRGATEQFF